The sequence of this T cell receptor (beta chain) was determined in a study of Ad26.COV2.S vaccination and SARS-CoV-2 variants. TCRdb keeps only in-frame clones here, not all; method: immunoSEQ multiplex PCR. Of around 240,000 clones listed, around 89% were seen once; the top ten hold about 10%. Notes on the study in general: Spike-specific responses of CD8+ and CD4+ T cells were reported to display substantial breadth after vaccination.

For this clone: What it binds is unknown.

The treatment is: some 20 received Ad26.COV2.S at low or high dose, single or two shots; about 5 received placebo; per-sample allocation not given. The samples date from day 63 after the first vaccine or placebo injection. CDR3 size: 15 residues. V shed 0 bases and J 4 bases; nucleotides not matched to a gene: 3. The V gene's germline CDR1 is SGHRS and CDR2 YFSETQ. The origin of this receptor is a person aged 18-60 years who received the Ad26.COV2.S COVID-19 vaccine or a placebo. This sequence joins TRBV5-1 and TRBJ1-1; 10 bases map to TRBD1. The sequenced sample was peripheral blood, obtained in a trial of Ad26.COV2.S vaccine versus placebo. CDR3 loop: CASSLGDRGSTEAFF. As DNA, the CDR3 is TGCGCCAGCAGCTTGGGGGACAGGGGAAGCACTGAAGCTTTCTTT.